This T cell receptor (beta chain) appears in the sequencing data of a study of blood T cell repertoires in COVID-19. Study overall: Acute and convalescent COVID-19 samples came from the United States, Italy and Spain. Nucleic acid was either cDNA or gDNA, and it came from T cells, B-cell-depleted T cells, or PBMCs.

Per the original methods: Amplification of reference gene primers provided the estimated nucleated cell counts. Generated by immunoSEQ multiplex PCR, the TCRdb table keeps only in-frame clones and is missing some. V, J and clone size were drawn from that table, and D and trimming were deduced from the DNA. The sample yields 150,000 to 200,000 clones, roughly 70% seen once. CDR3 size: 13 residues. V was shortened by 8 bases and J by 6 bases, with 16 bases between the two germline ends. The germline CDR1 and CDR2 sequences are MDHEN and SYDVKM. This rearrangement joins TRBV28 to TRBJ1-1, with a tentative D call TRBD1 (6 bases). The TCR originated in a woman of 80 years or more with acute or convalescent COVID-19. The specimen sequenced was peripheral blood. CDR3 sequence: CASDGGFGAEAFF. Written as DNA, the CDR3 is TGTGCCAGCGATGGGGGCTTCGGCGCTGAAGCTTTCTTT. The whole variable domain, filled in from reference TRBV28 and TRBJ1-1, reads DVKVTQSSRYLVKRTGEKVFLECVQDMDHENMFWYRQDPGLGLRLIYFSYDVKMKEKGDIPEGYSVSREKKERFSLILESASTNQTSMYLCASDGGFGAEAFFGQGTRLTVV.